Listed here are 7 T cell receptor beta chains from one sample, sequenced in a study of shared clonotypes between healthy human individuals. Sequencing was performed with immunoSEQ multiplex PCR; in TCRdb, only in-frame clones are kept and a portion is missing. This sample has just over 2,000,000 clones, with less than 95% found just once. Positive CCR7 selection of CD45RO-negative cells yielded the naive CD8 cells, and terminally differentiated effector memory CD45RA+ cells were excluded. Sequencing used naive CD8+ T cells sorted from blood. All receptors come from a man between 18 and 35 years old in good health.

The sample holds a few counts of this clone. Within the sample, other DNA sequences also encode this same CDR3. The gene calls are TRBV5-6 and TRBJ2-1; 10 bases align to TRBD2. Trimming took 0 bases from V and 4 from J; bases not matched to a gene: 1. The CDR3 totals 15 residues. Looked up from germline, CDR1 is SGHDT and CDR2 is YYEEEE. The CDR3 is CASSLGTSGYNEQFF. The CDR3 nucleotides read TGTGCCAGCAGCTTGGGGACTAGCGGATACAATGAGCAGTTCTTC. The entire variable domain, with the rest obtained from reference TRBV5-6 and TRBJ2-1, is as follows: DAGVTQSPTHLIKTRGQQVTLRCSPKSGHDTVSWYQQALGQGPQFIFQYYEEEERQRGNFPDRFSGHQFPNYSSELNVNALLLGDSALYLCASSLGTSGYNEQFFGPGTRLTVL.

The rearrangement joins TRBV11-2 to TRBJ1-2; D ambiguous. This CDR3 contains 15 residues. The V end lost 5 bases, the J end lost 5 bases, and 18 bases lay between the germline ends. CDR1 is SGHAT and CDR2 is FQNNGV in the germline V gene. The CDR3 region is CASSPSGSNPYGYTF. The CDR3 region has the DNA TGTGCCAGCAGCCCTTCCGGATCAAACCCATATGGCTACACCTTC.

V gene TRBV28 combines with J gene TRBJ2-5; perhaps TRBD1 as D (6 bases). V lost 8 bases to trimming and J lost 1 base, with 14 bases between them. Germline V lookup: CDR1 MDHEN, CDR2 SYDVKM. CDR3 length: 14 amino acids. CDR3 sequence: CASVRQAAQETQYF. Here the CDR3 DNA reads TGTGCCAGCGTACGACAGGCCGCCCAAGAGACCCAGTACTTC. Full variable domain (missing parts from reference TRBV28 and TRBJ2-5): DVKVTQSSRYLVKRTGEKVFLECVQDMDHENMFWYRQDPGLGLRLIYFSYDVKMKEKGDIPEGYSVSREKKERFSLILESASTNQTSMYLCASVRQAAQETQYFGPGTRLLVL.

The rearrangement joins TRBV21-1 to TRBJ2-2; the DNA was not used to check the table's D call, TRBD1. TRBV21-1 is a pseudogene locus. The CDR3 spans 16 residues. The CDR3 nucleotides are TGTGCCAGCAGCAAAGCGACAGGGGGGAACACCGGGGAGCTGTTTTTT. Protein sequence: CASSKATGGNTGELFF.

The chain couples TRBV27 to TRBJ2-7; 8 positions match TRBD1. V shed 4 bases and J 5 bases; nucleotides not matched to a gene: 7. The CDR3 contains 14 residues. The V gene's germline CDR1 is MNHEY and CDR2 SMNVEV (reference sequence). The CDR3 sequence is CASSSRTGNNEQYF. For the CDR3, the DNA is TGTGCCAGCAGTTCACGGACAGGGAACAACGAGCAGTACTTC.

The rearrangement uses TRBV14 and TRBJ2-7; D gene uncertain. CDR1 is SGHDN, CDR2 FVKESK, per germline. The CDR3 covers 15 residues. Trimming took 4 bases from V and 4 from J, leaving 17 bases between them. CDR3 coding DNA: TGTGCCAGCAGCCCGCGCGGATCCGCCGGGTACGAGCAGTACTTC. Translated, it gives CASSPRGSAGYEQYF.

The V and J genes are TRBV7-9 and TRBJ1-1, with 7 bases identical to TRBD1. From germline, CDR1 is SEHNR and CDR2 FQNEAQ (reference sequence). V lost 5 bases to trimming and J lost 0 bases; unmatched junction nucleotides: 6. CDR3 length: 15 residues. The CDR3 loop is CASSPRDRVNTEAFF. The DNA for the CDR3 is TGTGCCAGCAGCCCCCGTGACAGGGTGAACACTGAAGCTTTCTTT.